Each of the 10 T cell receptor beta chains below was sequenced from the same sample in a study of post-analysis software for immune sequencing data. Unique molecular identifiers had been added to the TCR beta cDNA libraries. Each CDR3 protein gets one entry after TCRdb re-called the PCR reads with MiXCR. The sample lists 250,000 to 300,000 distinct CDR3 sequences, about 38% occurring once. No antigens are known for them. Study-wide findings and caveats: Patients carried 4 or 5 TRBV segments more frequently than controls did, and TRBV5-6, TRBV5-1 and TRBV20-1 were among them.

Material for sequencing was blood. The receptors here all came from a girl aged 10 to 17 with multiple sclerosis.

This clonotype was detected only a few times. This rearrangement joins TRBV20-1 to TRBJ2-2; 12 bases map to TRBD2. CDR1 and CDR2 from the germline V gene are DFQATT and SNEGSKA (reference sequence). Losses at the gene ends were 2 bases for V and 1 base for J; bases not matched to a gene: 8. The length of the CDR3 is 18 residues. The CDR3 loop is CSARPRLAGVLNTGELFF. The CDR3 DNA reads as TGCAGTGCTAGACCTAGACTAGCGGGAGTCCTGAACACCGGGGAGCTGTTTTTT.

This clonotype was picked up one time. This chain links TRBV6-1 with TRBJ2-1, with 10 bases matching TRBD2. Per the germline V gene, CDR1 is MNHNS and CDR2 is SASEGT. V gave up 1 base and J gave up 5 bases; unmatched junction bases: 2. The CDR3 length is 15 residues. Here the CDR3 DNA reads TGTGCCAGCAGTGAAGTTCTAGCGGGAGACAATGAGCAGTTCTTC. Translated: CASSEVLAGDNEQFF.

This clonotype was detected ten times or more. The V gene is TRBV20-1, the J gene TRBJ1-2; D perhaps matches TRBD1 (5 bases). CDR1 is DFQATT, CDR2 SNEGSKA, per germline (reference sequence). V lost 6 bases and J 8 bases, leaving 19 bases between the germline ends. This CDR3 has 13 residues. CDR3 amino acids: CSATHGGYKGYTF. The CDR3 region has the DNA TGCAGTGCCACCCATGGGGGGTATAAAGGCTACACCTTC.

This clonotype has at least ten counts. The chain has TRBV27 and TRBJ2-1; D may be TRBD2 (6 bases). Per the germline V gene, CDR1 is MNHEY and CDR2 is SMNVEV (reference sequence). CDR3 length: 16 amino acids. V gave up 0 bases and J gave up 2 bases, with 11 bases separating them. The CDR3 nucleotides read TGTGCCAGCAGTTTATCGGCGGGGAACGCCTACAATGAGCAGTTCTTC. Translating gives CASSLSAGNAYNEQFF.

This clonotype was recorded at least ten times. Here the CDR3 DNA reads TGTGCCAGCAGCGACGGGGTCGAGCAGTACTTC. Translating it yields CASSDGVEQYF. V and J are TRBV6-5 and TRBJ2-7, with D maybe TRBD2 (5 bases). Germline V gene data show CDR1 as MNHEY and CDR2 as SVGAGI. The CDR3 covers 11 residues. Trimming took off 6 bases at V and 6 bases at J, with 9 bases between the two ends.

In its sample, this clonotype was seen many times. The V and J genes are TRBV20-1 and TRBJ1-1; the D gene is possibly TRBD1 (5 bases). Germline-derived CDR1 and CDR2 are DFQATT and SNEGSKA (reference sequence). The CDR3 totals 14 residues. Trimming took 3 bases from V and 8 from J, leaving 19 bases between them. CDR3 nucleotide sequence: TGCAGTGCTAGTGAGGCGGACACGATATCAGAAGCTTTCTTT. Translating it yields CSASEADTISEAFF.

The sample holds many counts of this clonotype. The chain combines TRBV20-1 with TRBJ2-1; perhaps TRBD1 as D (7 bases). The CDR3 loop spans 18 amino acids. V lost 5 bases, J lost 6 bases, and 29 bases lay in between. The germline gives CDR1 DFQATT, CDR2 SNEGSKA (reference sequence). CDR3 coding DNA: TGCAGTGCTCGTCCGGTTTACCTCCAGGGGGGAGCGGGCAATGAGCAGTTCTTC. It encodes CSARPVYLQGGAGNEQFF.

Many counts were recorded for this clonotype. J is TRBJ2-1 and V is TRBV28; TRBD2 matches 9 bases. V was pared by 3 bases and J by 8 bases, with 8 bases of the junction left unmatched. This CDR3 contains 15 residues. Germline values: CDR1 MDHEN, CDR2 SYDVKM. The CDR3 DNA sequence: TGTGCCAGCAGTTTGGGAGCGGGGGGCGCGGATGAGCAGTTCTTC. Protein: CASSLGAGGADEQFF.

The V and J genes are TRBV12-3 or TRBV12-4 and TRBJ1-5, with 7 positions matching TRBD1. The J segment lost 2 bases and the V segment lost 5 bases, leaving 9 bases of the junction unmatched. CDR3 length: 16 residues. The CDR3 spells CASSNKGRGGNQPQHF. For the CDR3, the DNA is TGTGCCAGCAGTAACAAGGGCAGGGGGGGCAATCAGCCCCAGCATTTT.

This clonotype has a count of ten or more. The chain's CDR3 is CASSWRTGVADTQYF. Here the CDR3 DNA reads TGTGCCAGCAGCTGGAGGACGGGAGTGGCAGATACGCAGTATTTT. The chain recombines TRBV5-6 with TRBJ2-3; a weak D match, TRBD2 (6 bases). Germline CDR1 is SGHDT and CDR2 is YYEEEE. The V end lost 3 bases, the J end lost 4 bases, and 15 bases lay between the germline ends. The CDR3 extends over 15 amino acids.